Presented here are 3 T cell receptor beta chains from one specimen sequenced in a study of blood T cells in healthy people across ages. A second PCR, run for roughly 7 to 12 cycles, used a sample-barcoded 5' primer plus a J-beta primer mix. TCRdb fed the 5' RACE reads into MiXCR, producing one record per CDR3 protein. The table records roughly 730,000 distinct CDR3 sequences, approximately 60% of them present only once. Sequencing was done on a sample of blood. The receptor source for this set is a man aged 35-49 years in good health.

J is TRBJ2-1 and V is TRBV12-5; the D is unclear. CDR1 and CDR2 (germline): LGHNT, FRNRAP. With 7 bases removed from V and 3 bases from J, the gap between germline ends came to 25 bases. The CDR3 contains 18 residues. The CDR3 sequence is CASELTTLSETGYNEQFF. The CDR3 DNA reads TGTGCTAGTGAACTGACGACTTTGTCGGAGACGGGCTACAATGAGCAGTTCTTC.

V is TRBV20-1 and J is TRBJ2-1; the match to TRBD1 covers 8 bases. Germline V gene data show CDR1 as DFQATT and CDR2 as SNEGSKA (reference sequence). The junction had 12 bases not matched to a gene; V was cut back by 2 bases and J by 9 bases. The CDR3 spans 15 residues. CDR3 region: CSARTLGQGWGEQFF. The CDR3 bases are TGCAGTGCTAGAACCTTAGGACAGGGTTGGGGTGAGCAGTTCTTC.

This sequence joins TRBV20-1 and TRBJ1-4; 8 nucleotides agree with TRBD1. Germline CDR1 is DFQATT and CDR2 is SNEGSKA (reference sequence). The length of the CDR3 is 15 residues. The V segment lost 1 base and the J segment 12 bases; nucleotides outside the gene matches: 13. CDR3 in amino acids: CSARVFGTGSRQLFF. In DNA, the CDR3 is TGCAGTGCTAGAGTTTTTGGGACAGGTAGCCGGCAACTGTTTTTT.